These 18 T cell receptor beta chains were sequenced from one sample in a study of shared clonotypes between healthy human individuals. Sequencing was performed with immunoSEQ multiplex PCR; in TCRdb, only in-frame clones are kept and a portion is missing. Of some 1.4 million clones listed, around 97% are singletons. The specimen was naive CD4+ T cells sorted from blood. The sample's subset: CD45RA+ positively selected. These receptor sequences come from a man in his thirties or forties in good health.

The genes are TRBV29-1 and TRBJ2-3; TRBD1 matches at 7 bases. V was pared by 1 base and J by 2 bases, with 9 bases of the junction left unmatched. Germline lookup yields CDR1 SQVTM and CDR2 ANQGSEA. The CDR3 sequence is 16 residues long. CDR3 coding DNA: TGCAGCGTTGAAGGATCCAAACAGGGGCCCACAGATACGCAGTATTTT. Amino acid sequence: CSVEGSKQGPTDTQYF.

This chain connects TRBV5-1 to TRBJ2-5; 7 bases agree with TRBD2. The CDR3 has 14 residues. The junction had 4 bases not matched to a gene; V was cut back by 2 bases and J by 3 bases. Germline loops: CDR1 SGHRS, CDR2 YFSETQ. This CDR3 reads CASSFERGKETQYF. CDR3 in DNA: TGCGCCAGCAGCTTCGAGCGGGGAAAAGAGACCCAGTACTTC.

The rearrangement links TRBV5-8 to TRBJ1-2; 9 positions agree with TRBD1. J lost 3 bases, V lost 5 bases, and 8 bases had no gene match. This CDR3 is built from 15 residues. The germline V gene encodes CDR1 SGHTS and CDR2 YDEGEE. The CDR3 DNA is TGTGCCAGCAGTCCCCGGGACAGGGACGACTATGGCTACACCTTC. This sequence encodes CASSPRDRDDYGYTF.

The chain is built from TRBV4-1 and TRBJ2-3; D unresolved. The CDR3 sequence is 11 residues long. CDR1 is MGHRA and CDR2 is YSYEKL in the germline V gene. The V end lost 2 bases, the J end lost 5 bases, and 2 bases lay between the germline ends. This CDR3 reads CASSQRDTQYF. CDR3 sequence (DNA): TGCGCCAGCAGCCAACGAGATACGCAGTATTTT.

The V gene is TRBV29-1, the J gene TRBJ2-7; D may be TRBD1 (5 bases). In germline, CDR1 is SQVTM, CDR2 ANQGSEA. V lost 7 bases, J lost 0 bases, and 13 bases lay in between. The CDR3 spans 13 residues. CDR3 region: CSGLTESSYEQYF. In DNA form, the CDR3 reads TGCAGCGGGCTGACAGAGAGCTCCTACGAGCAGTACTTC.

DNA for the CDR3: TGTGCCAGCAGCCGGTCCGGACTAGCGGATCAGTATTTT. Translated, it gives CASSRSGLADQYF. V and J are TRBV7-9 and TRBJ2-3; 10 bases agree with TRBD2. Germline assignment: CDR1 SEHNR and CDR2 FQNEAQ (reference sequence). CDR3 length: 13 residues. J gave up 12 bases and V 5 bases, and 8 bases lay outside the gene matches.

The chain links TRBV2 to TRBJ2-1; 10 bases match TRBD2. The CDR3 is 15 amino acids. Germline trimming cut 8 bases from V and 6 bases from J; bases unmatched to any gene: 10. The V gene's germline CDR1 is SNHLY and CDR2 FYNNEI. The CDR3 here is CASAGLAGEVNEQFF. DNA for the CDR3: TGTGCCAGCGCGGGGCTAGCGGGGGAGGTCAATGAGCAGTTCTTC.

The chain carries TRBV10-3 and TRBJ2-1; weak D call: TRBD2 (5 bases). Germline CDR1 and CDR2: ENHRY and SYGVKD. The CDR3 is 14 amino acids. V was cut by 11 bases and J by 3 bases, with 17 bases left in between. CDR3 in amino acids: CAGSPGPSYNEQFF. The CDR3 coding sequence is TGTGCCGGGAGTCCTGGACCGAGCTACAATGAGCAGTTCTTC.

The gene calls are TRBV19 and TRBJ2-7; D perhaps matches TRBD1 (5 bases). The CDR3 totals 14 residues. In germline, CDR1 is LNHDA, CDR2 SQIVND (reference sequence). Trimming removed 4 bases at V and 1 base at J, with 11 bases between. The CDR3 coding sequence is TGTGCCAGTAGTAAGTGGGGCGAATCCTACGAGCAGTACTTC. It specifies CASSKWGESYEQYF.

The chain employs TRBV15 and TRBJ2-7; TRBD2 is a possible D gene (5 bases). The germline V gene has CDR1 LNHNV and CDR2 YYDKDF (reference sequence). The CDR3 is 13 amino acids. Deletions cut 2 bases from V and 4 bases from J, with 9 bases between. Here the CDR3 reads CATSRPGGYEQYF. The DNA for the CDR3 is TGTGCCACCAGCAGACCTGGAGGATACGAGCAGTACTTC.

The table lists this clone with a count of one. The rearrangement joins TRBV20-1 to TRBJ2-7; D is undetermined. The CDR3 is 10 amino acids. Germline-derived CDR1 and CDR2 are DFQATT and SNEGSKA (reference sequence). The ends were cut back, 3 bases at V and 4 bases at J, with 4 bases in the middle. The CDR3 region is CSASIYEQYF. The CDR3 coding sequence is TGCAGTGCTAGCATTTACGAGCAGTACTTC.

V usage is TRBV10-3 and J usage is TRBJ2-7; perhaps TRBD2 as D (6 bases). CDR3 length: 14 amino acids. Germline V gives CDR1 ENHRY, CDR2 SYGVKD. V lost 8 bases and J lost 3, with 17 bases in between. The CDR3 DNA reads TGTGCCATCGGGGGGACGCCTTCTAACTACGAGCAGTACTTC. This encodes CAIGGTPSNYEQYF.

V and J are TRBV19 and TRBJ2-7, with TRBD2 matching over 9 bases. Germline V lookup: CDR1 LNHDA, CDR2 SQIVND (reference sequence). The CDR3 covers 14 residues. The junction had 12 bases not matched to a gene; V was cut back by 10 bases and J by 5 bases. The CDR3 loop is CATGGREGPHEQYF. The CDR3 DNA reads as TGTGCCACCGGAGGGCGGGAGGGCCCTCACGAGCAGTACTTC.

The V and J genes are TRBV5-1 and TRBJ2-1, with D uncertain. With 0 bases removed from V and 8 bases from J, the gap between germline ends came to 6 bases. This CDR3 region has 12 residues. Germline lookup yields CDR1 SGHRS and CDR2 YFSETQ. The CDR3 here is CASSLARYEQFF. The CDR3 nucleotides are TGCGCCAGCAGCTTGGCCAGGTATGAGCAGTTCTTC.

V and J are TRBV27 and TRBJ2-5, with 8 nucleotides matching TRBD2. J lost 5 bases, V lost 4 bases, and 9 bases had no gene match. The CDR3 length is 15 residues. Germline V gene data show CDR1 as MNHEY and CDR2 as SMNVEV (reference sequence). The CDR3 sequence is CASSSTSDPSETQYF. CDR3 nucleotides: TGTGCCAGCAGTTCGACTAGCGACCCTTCGGAGACCCAGTACTTC.

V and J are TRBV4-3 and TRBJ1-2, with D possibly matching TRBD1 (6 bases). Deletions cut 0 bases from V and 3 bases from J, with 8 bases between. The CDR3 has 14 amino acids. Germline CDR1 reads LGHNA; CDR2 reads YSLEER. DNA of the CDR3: TGCGCCAGCAGCCAAGATAGGGGGGACTATGGCTACACCTTC. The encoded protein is CASSQDRGDYGYTF.

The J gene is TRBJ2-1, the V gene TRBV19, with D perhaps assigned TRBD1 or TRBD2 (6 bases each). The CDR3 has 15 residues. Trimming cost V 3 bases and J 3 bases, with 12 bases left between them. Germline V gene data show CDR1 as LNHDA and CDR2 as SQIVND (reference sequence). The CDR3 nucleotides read TGTGCCAGTAGTATGATAGGGGGGTACTACAATGAGCAGTTCTTC. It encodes CASSMIGGYYNEQFF.

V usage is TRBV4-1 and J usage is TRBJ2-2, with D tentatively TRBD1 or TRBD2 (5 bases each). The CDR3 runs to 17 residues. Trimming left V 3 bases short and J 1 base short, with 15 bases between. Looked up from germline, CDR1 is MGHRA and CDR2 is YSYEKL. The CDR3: CASSQGVRRWNTGELFF. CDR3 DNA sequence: TGCGCCAGCAGCCAGGGGGTAAGGCGTTGGAACACCGGGGAGCTGTTTTTT.